The clone carrying this T cell receptor (beta chain) was counted a few times. The target antigen is unknown. The data originate from a study of blood T cells in healthy people across ages. Study-wide results and caveats: As naive T cell percentage varied, TCR beta diversity correlated strongly with it. PBMC samples, being unsorted, prevented any conclusive comparison of naive and antigen-experienced cells. More naive CD4+ cells and higher diversity marked long-lived donors relative to aged donors.

Then a second PCR, running roughly 7 to 11 cycles, was carried out with a sample-barcoded 5' primer and a J-beta primer mix. TCRdb independently ran MiXCR on the 5' RACE reads; one entry per CDR3 protein. Here the sample spans 720,000 or so distinct CDR3 sequences, over 40% being singletons. This CDR3 is built from 14 residues. Trimming removed 7 bases at V and 4 bases at J, with 14 bases between. From germline, CDR1 is MNHEY and CDR2 SVGEGT. Caucasian individuals from Russia who were healthy and aged 6 to 90 acted as donors. The J gene is TRBJ1-5, the V gene TRBV6-2 or TRBV6-3; D call uncertain. The receptor was derived from an older man in good health. The sample consisted of blood. The CDR3, as DNA: TGTGCCAGCACTCCATCGAGTCGTAATCAGCCCCAGCATTTT. Translated: CASTPSSRNQPQHF.